Presented here are 5 T cell receptor beta chains from one specimen sequenced in a study of T cells in women clearing cervical HPV infection. Produced via immunoSEQ multiplex PCR; TCRdb's table is partial and in-frame only. There are tens of thousands of clones in the sample, with 6% to 7.5% held by the top ten. The specimen sequenced was blood buffy coat. The receptors were sampled from a woman aged 18-70 years with a cervical HPV16 infection that either progressed to CIN3+ or cleared (not recorded which).

With regard to this clone: The CDR3 goes on 3 residues after the read ends, and that part is filled in from the germline J gene. This chain links TRBV5-1 with TRBJ2-3; D could derive from TRBD1 or TRBD2 (5 bases each). V lost 0 bases, J lost 5 bases, and 16 bases lay in between. CDR3 length: 16 residues. The V gene's germline CDR1 is SGHRS and CDR2 YFSETQ. Incomplete CDR3 DNA: TGCGCCAGCAGCTTGGCCTTGTCAGGGAGTGGAGATACG. The encoded protein is CASSLALSGSGDT. In full, the CDR3 is CASSLALSGSGDTQYF.

Note on this clone: From the germline J gene comes the end of the CDR3, since the read stops 3 residues before it. V and J are TRBV15 and TRBJ1-1; a possible D gene is TRBD1 (5 bases). The V and J ends lost 3 bases and 4 bases respectively, with 9 bases between them. The CDR3 covers 13 residues. Germline V CDR1 and CDR2: LNHNV, YYDKDF (reference sequence). Incomplete CDR3 DNA: TGTGCCACCAGCAGGTTAGGGGCCACTGAA. It is translated as CATSRLGATE. The whole CDR3 reads CATSRLGATEAFF.

A word on this clone: The CDR3 goes on 3 residues after the read ends, and that part is filled in from the germline J gene. The chain recombines TRBV5-8 with TRBJ2-7, with a possible D match to TRBD1 (6 bases). Germline V gives CDR1 SGHTS, CDR2 YDEGEE. Trimming cost V 5 bases and J 2 bases, with 11 bases left between them. The CDR3 covers 13 residues. CDR3 residues: CASRQGNTYEQYF. Partial CDR3 DNA: TGTGCCAGCAGACAGGGAAACACCTACGAG.

As concerns this clone: The read comes to an end 3 residues before the CDR3 does, leaving the germline J gene to fill in the end. The V call is TRBV7-3, the J call TRBJ2-2; 10 bases agree with TRBD2. Per the germline V gene, CDR1 is SGHTA and CDR2 is FQGTGA. This CDR3 is 15 amino acids long. V trimming: 5 bases; J trimming: 5 bases; junction bases outside the gene matches: 5. The CDR3 bases that were read are TGTGCCAGCAGCCGTCTAGCGGGAGATACCGGGGAG. Translating gives CASSRLAGDTGE. The whole CDR3 protein reads CASSRLAGDTGELFF.

Note on this clone: The CDR3 goes on 3 residues after the read ends, and that part is filled in from the germline J gene. The V gene is TRBV7-3, the J gene TRBJ2-1, with TRBD2 as a possible D gene (5 bases). This CDR3 spans 16 amino acids. Trimming removed 1 base at V and 2 bases at J, with 12 bases between. Germline-derived CDR1 and CDR2 are SGHTA and FQGTGA. The CDR3 protein is CASSLNQAGTYNEQFF. CDR3 bases read: TGTGCCAGCAGCTTAAATCAGGCGGGTACCTACAATGAG.